Presented here are 16 T cell receptor beta chains from one specimen sequenced in a study of tumor-infiltrating lymphocytes in primary liver carcinoma. RNA was extracted from whole blood without cell sorting, alongside germline DNA. Constant-region priming of 500 to 550 ng total RNA yielded TCR beta cDNA. Generation of the TCR beta libraries relied on three nested multiplex PCR rounds using slightly modified ARM-PCR. With TRBV1-TRBV30 forward primers and a C-beta reverse primer, the first two PCR rounds were run for about 10 cycles each. TCRdb re-analysed the multiplex PCR reads in MiXCR, keeping a single row per CDR3 protein. The data contain 310,000 or so distinct CDR3 sequences, 45% to 70% of them seen just once; the ten biggest clones take up approximately 15%. Specimen: peripheral blood. These receptors were taken from a woman in her twenties or thirties with primary liver carcinoma and hepatitis B virus infection.

This clonotype was recorded at least ten times. This sequence joins TRBV6-2 or TRBV6-3 and TRBJ1-6; 10 nucleotides line up with TRBD1. The CDR3 has 15 residues. Unmatched junction bases numbered 6, after V lost 6 bases and J lost 7 bases. Germline-derived CDR1 and CDR2 are MNHEY and SVGEGT. This chain's CDR3 is CASSLQDRGNSPLHF. CDR3 coding DNA: TGTGCCAGCAGCCTACAGGACAGGGGGAATTCACCCCTCCACTTT.

The table lists this clonotype with a few counts. This chain links TRBV6-5 with TRBJ2-7; 9 bases are a match to TRBD2. V lost 3 bases and J lost 4; bases outside the gene matches: 4. This CDR3 region has 14 residues. Germline CDR1 MNHEY, CDR2 SVGAGI. Written as DNA, the CDR3 is TGTGCCAGCAGTTATATAGCGGGAGCTTACGAGCAGTACTTC. It specifies CASSYIAGAYEQYF.

Notes on this clonotype: One end of the junction varies from germline; a read error may be responsible. The chain couples TRBV12-3 or TRBV12-4 to TRBJ2-7, with 9 bases fitting TRBD2. The CDR3 is 14 amino acids. The CDR3 here is CASSQGTSIDERYF. DNA for the CDR3: TGTGCCAGCAGTCAAGGGACTAGCATCGACGAGCGGTACTTC.

The chain couples TRBV12-3 or TRBV12-4 to TRBJ2-3; no clear D gene. The length of the CDR3 is 15 residues. V lost 3 bases and J 5 bases, leaving 15 bases between the germline ends. This chain's CDR3 is CASSFSSERVDTQYF. The CDR3 coding sequence is TGTGCCAGCAGTTTCTCTAGTGAGAGAGTAGATACGCAGTATTTT.

On this clonotype: Being one base from a much bigger clone, this may be a read error. The gene calls are TRBV12-3 or TRBV12-4 and TRBJ2-1; unclear D gene. V was clipped by 10 bases and J by 5 bases, with 15 bases between them. The CDR3 extends over 13 amino acids. DNA for the CDR3: TGTGCCAACAACCGAAGACCGGACAATGAGCAGTTCTTC. Protein sequence: CANNRRPDNEQFF.

This chain links TRBV28 with TRBJ2-3; TRBD2 is a possible D gene (6 bases). Deletions cut 9 bases from V and 9 bases from J, with 16 bases between. There are 12 residues in the CDR3. Germline lookup yields CDR1 MDHEN and CDR2 SYDVKM. The CDR3 reads CASSDRGGTQYF. CDR3 nucleotide sequence: TGTGCCAGTAGTGATAGGGGAGGAACGCAGTATTTT.

The genes are TRBV12-3 or TRBV12-4 and TRBJ2-1; TRBD1 aligns across 7 bases. The CDR3 has 15 residues. V shed 11 bases, J shed 3 bases, and the junction held 13 bases outside the gene matches. In nucleotides, the CDR3 is TGTGCCGGCGGGCCAACAGGGGACATCTACAATGAGCAGTTCTTC. Residues: CAGGPTGDIYNEQFF.

Only a few counts were recorded for this clonotype. The chain uses TRBV12-3 or TRBV12-4 and TRBJ2-7, with 10 bases lining up with TRBD2. The CDR3 totals 16 residues. V gave up 3 bases and J gave up 3 bases; unmatched junction bases: 8. The CDR3, as DNA: TGTGCCAGCAGTTTGGGTGGACTAGCGGAGAACTACGAGCAGTACTTC. Amino acids: CASSLGGLAENYEQYF.

This clonotype is a singleton in its sample. Germline is not matched at one junction end, which may reflect a read error. The V and J genes are TRBV6-6 and TRBJ1-2; D is unclear. The CDR3 sequence is 13 residues long. Germline CDR1 is MNHNY and CDR2 is SVGAGI (reference sequence). This chain's CDR3 is CTSKPGSGYGYTF. CDR3 sequence (DNA): TGTACCAGCAAGCCGGGGTCGGGCTATGGCTACACCTTC.

The table lists this clonotype with many counts. This sequence joins TRBV11-2 and TRBJ2-1; 10 nucleotides line up with TRBD2. The CDR3 totals 20 residues. Germline CDR1 is SGHAT and CDR2 is FQNNGV. Trimming removed 2 bases from V and 0 bases from J; junction bases left unmatched: 13. The CDR3 sequence: CASSLRFGTSVQSSYNEQFF. The CDR3 DNA sequence: TGTGCCAGCAGCTTAAGGTTCGGGACTAGCGTACAGAGCTCCTACAATGAGCAGTTCTTC.

The V gene is TRBV28, the J gene TRBJ2-6, with 11 bases that match TRBD2. V dropped 3 bases and J dropped 3; count of bases not matched to a gene: 4. This CDR3 comprises 17 residues. Germline assignment: CDR1 MDHEN and CDR2 SYDVKM. Here the CDR3 reads CASSFSGRAFGANVLTF. The CDR3, as DNA: TGTGCCAGCAGTTTTAGCGGGAGGGCCTTTGGGGCCAACGTCCTGACTTTC.

In its sample, this clonotype was seen a few times. The CDR3 nucleotides read TGTGCCAGCAGCTTAGGGGGGTTGAACAATGAGCAGTTCTTC. This encodes CASSLGGLNNEQFF. The genes are TRBV11-2 and TRBJ2-1, with D perhaps being TRBD1 or TRBD2 (5 bases each). Germline V gene data show CDR1 as SGHAT and CDR2 as FQNNGV. V lost 1 base and J lost 5, with 9 bases in between. The CDR3 covers 14 residues.

In its sample, this clonotype was seen once. A much bigger clone sits one base away, suggesting this may be a read error. The chain carries TRBV4-3 and TRBJ2-2, with D possibly matching TRBD2 (6 bases). CDR3 size: 17 residues. Germline V lookup: CDR1 LGHNA, CDR2 YSLEER. The CDR3 here is CVSSQDLIRTIAGELFF. In nucleotides, the CDR3 is TGCGTCAGCAGCCAAGATCTGATAAGGACTATCGCCGGGGAGCTGTTTTTT.

The count of this clonotype is one. The chain uses TRBV23-1 and TRBJ2-7; 10 nucleotides match TRBD1. TRBV23-1 carries the ORF label, with uncertain function. Trimming at V came to 4 bases and at J to 6 bases, leaving 12 bases not matched to a gene. This CDR3 contains 16 residues. The CDR3 here is CASSPHDRGRKLEQYF. The CDR3 DNA reads as TGCGCCAGCAGTCCACACGACAGGGGGCGGAAGCTCGAGCAGTACTTC.

As concerns this clonotype: A read error may account for a junction end that differs from germline. The chain employs TRBV29-1 and TRBJ2-3, with TRBD1 identical over 8 bases. CDR1 SQVTM and CDR2 ANQGSEA come from the germline V gene. The CDR3 is 16 amino acids. The CDR3 coding sequence is TGCAGCGTAGACAGGGGACGGGCCTGCTCCACAGATGCGCAGTATTTT. This encodes CSVDRGRACSTDAQYF.

This clonotype showed up many times. The J gene is TRBJ2-3, the V gene TRBV12-3 or TRBV12-4; D ambiguous. This CDR3 spans 11 amino acids. Trimming cost V 6 bases and J 9 bases, with 10 bases left between them. The CDR3 DNA is TGTGCCAGCAGCGCAATGATAACGCAGTATTTT. Translation: CASSAMITQYF.